This T cell receptor (beta chain) was observed in a study of human T cells and chemical hapten exposure. Per germline, CDR1 MNHEY and CDR2 SMNVEV (reference sequence). With 10 bases removed from V and 7 bases from J, the gap between germline ends came to 17 bases. The CDR3 loop spans 13 amino acids. Concerning this clonotype: What it binds is unknown.

The time point denotes: pre-sensitization, week 0. The treatment is: therapeutic diphenylcyclopropenone sensitization with weekly scalp DPC. Total RNA extraction was carried out from unfractionated whole blood. Suited to DPC and affected by alopecia, the donors ranged from 18 to 70 years old. Broader study findings: Among TCRs, those above 1 in 1000 frequency were unaffected by DPC sensitization.

During construction of the library, unique molecular identifiers were attached to individual cDNA molecules for quantitative, reproducible TCR counting. Per the original data handling: A per-sample median of around 100,000 TCRs was observed, with a range of about 23,224 to 700,000. TCRdb re-called the RACE reads with MiXCR, one entry per CDR3 protein. Here the V and J calls rest on TCRdb's processing, not on the authors' analysis. The sample lists approximately 32,000 distinct CDR3 sequences; 10% to 15% were seen once. J is TRBJ1-5 and V is TRBV27; TRBD1 might be the D (6 bases). This TCR was recovered from a woman in her thirties or forties with alopecia areata. Some clones in this sample may be carry-over from other donors' samples. The sequencing here drew on whole blood, taken in connection with sensitization to the hapten diphenylcyclopropenone (DPC). The CDR3 coding sequence is TGTGCCATCGCCGGGGGAAGGGGGCAGCCCCAGCATTTT. Its translation: CAIAGGRGQPQHF.